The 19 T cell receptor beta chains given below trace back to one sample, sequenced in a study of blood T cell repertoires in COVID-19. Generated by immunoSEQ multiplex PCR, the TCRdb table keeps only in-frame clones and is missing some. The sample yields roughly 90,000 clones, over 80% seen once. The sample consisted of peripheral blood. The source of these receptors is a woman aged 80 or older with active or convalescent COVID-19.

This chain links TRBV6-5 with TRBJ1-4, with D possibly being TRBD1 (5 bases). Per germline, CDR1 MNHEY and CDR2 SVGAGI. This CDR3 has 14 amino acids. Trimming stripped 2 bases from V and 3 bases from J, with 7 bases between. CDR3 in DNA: TGTGCCAGCAGTTACAGGGGATCTAATGAAAAACTGTTTTTT. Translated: CASSYRGSNEKLFF.

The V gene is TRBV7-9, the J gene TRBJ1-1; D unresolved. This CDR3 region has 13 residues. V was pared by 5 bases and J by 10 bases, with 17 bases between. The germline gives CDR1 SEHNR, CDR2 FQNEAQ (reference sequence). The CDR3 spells CASSPENLGGAFF. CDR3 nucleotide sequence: TGTGCCAGCAGCCCCGAAAATCTGGGAGGAGCTTTCTTT.

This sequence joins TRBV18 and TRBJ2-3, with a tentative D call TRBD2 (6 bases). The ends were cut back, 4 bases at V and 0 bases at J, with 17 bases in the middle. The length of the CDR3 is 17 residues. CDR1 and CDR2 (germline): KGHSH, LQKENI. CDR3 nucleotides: TGTGCCAGCTCACTCCGGGGCGGGGCTACTAGCACAGATACGCAGTATTTT. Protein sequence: CASSLRGGATSTDTQYF.

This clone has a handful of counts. CDR3 sequence: CASSPLAGENGQFF. The CDR3 bases are TGTGCCAGTAGCCCCCTAGCGGGAGAGAACGGGCAGTTCTTC. J is TRBJ2-1 and V is TRBV19; 10 bases are shared with TRBD2. Per germline, CDR1 LNHDA and CDR2 SQIVND (reference sequence). The V segment lost 6 bases and the J segment 12 bases; nucleotides outside the gene matches: 11. The CDR3 consists of 14 residues.

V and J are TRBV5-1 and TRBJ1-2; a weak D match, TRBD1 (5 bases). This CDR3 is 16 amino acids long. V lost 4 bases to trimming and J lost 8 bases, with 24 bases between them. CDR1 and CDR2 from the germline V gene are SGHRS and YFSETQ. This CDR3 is CASSPGGEATAAGYTF. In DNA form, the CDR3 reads TGCGCCAGCAGCCCGGGGGGGGAAGCGACAGCGGCGGGCTACACCTTC.

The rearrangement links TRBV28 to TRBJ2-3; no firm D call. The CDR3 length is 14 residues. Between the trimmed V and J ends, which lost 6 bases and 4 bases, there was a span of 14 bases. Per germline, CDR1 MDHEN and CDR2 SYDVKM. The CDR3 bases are TGTGCCAGCAGCTTAGCTGGAGCCCCAGATACGCAGTATTTT. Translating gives CASSLAGAPDTQYF.

The CDR3 nucleotides are TGTGCCAGCAGCTTGGGGCAGGGACAGGGTATGAGCGAGCAGTACTTC. It yields the protein CASSLGQGQGMSEQYF. V usage is TRBV5-4 and J usage is TRBJ2-7, with TRBD1 matching over 9 bases. CDR3 length equals 16 residues. The germline CDR1 and CDR2 sequences are SGHNT and YYREEE (reference sequence). V was pared by 0 bases and J by 6 bases, with 10 bases of the junction left unmatched.

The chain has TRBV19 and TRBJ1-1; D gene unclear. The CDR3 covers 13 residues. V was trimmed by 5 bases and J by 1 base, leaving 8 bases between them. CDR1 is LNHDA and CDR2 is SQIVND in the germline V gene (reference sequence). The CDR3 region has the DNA TGTGCCAGTAGTGTCTCAGGGAACACTGAAGCTTTCTTT. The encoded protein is CASSVSGNTEAFF.

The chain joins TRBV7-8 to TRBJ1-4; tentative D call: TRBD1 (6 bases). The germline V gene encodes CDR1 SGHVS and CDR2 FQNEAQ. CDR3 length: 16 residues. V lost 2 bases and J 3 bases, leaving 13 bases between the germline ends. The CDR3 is CASSLTQGIANEKLFF. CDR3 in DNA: TGTGCCAGCAGCTTAACGCAGGGGATTGCTAATGAAAAACTGTTTTTT. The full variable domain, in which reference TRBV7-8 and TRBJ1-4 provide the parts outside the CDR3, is GAGVSQSPRYKVAKRGQDVALRCDPISGHVSLFWYQQALGQGPEFLTYFQNEAQLDKSGLPSDRFFAERPEGSVSTLKIQRTQQEDSAVYLCASSLTQGIANEKLFFGSGTQLSVL.

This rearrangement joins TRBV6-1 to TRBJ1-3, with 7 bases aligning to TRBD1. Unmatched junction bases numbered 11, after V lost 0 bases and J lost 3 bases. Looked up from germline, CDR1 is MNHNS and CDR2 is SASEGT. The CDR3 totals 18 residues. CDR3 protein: CASSEALLIQGSGNTIYF. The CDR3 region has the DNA TGTGCCAGCAGTGAAGCGCTCCTAATACAGGGGAGTGGAAACACCATATATTTT.

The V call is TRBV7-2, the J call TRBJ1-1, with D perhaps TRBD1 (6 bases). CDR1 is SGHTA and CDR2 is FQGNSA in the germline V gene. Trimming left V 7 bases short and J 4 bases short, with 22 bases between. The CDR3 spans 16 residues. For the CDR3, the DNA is TGTGCCAGCAAAGCTTACCGGAACGCAGGGGTCACTGAAGCTTTCTTT. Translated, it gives CASKAYRNAGVTEAFF.

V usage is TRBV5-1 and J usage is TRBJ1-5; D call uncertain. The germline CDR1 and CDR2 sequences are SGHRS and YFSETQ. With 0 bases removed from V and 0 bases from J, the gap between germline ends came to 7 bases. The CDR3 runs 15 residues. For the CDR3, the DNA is TGCGCCAGCAGCTTGGGCGCTTATAGCAATCAGCCCCAGCATTTT. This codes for CASSLGAYSNQPQHF.

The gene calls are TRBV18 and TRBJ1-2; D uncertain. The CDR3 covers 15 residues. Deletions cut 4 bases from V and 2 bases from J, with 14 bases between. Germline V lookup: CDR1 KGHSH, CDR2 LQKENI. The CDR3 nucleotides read TGTGCCAGCTCACACTCAGAGGCCGCGAACTATGGCTACACCTTC. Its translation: CASSHSEAANYGYTF.

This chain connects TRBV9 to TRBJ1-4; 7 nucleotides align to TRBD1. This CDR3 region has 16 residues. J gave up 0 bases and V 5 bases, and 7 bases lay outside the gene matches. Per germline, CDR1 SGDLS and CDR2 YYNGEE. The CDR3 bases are TGTGCCAGCAGGCAGGGGGGCCCCGCAACTAATGAAAAACTGTTTTTT. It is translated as CASRQGGPATNEKLFF. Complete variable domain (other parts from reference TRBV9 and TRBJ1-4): DSGVTQTPKHLITATGQRVTLRCSPRSGDLSVYWYQQSLDQGLQFLIQYYNGEERAKGNILERFSAQQFPDLHSELNLSSLELGDSALYFCASRQGGPATNEKLFFGSGTQLSVL.

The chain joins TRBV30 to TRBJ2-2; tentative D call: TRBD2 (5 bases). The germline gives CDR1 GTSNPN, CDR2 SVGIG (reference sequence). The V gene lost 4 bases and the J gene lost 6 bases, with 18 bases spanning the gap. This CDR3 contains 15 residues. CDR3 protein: CAWNGGSRSAGELFF. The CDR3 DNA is TGTGCCTGGAACGGCGGGTCGAGGTCAGCCGGGGAGCTGTTTTTT.

CDR3 residues: CASSLDRGSANSPLHF. For the CDR3, the DNA is TGTGCCAGCAGTTTGGACAGGGGATCCGCTAATTCACCCCTCCACTTT. The gene calls are TRBV27 and TRBJ1-6; TRBD1 agrees at 9 bases. The CDR3 is made up of 16 amino acids. The germline V gene encodes CDR1 MNHEY and CDR2 SMNVEV (reference sequence). Losses at the gene ends were 3 bases for V and 6 bases for J; bases not matched to a gene: 6.

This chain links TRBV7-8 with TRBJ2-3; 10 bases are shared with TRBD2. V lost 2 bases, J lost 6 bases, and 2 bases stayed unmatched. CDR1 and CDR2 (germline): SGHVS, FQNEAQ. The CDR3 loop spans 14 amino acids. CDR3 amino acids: CASSLLAGADTQYF. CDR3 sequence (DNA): TGTGCCAGCAGCTTACTAGCGGGAGCGGATACGCAGTATTTT. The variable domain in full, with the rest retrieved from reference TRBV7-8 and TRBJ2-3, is GAGVSQSPRYKVAKRGQDVALRCDPISGHVSLFWYQQALGQGPEFLTYFQNEAQLDKSGLPSDRFFAERPEGSVSTLKIQRTQQEDSAVYLCASSLLAGADTQYFGPGTRLTVL.

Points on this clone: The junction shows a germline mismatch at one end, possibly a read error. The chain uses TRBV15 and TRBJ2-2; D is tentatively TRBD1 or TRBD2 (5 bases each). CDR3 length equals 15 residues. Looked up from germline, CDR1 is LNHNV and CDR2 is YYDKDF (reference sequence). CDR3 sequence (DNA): TGTGCCACCAGTAGAGGGCCGACAGATGCCGGGGAGCTGTTTTTT. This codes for CATSRGPTDAGELFF. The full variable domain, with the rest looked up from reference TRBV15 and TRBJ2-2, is DAMVIQNPRYQVTQFGKPVTLSCSQTLNHNVMYWYQQKSSQAPKLLFHYYDKDFNNEADTPDNFQSRRPNTSFCFLDIRSPGLGDTAMYLCATSRGPTDAGELFFGEGSRLTVL.

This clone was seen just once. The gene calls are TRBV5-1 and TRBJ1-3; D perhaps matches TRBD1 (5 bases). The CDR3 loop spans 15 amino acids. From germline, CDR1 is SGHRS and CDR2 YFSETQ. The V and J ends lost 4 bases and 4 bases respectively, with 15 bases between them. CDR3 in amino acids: CASSVSGSAGNTIYF. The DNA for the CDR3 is TGCGCCAGCAGCGTCTCAGGGTCTGCCGGAAACACCATATATTTT.